This TCR beta chain was found in a study of cytomegalovirus exposure and HLA in healthy donors. A note on this clone: Antigen specificity is unknown.

Study-level results: In most subjects, TCR beta sequences reportedly gave accurate predictions of HLA-A and HLA-B alleles. Presence/absence analyses supposed approximately even sequencing depth among donors.

The PCR ran on 60 Vbeta and 13 Jbeta primers. TCRdb's table, derived via immunoSEQ multiplex PCR, lists solely in-frame clones and lacks some. The sample lists about 92,000 clones; 70% to 90% were seen once. CDR3 size: 16 residues. V dropped 5 bases and J dropped 4; count of bases not matched to a gene: 8. CDR1 SGHNT and CDR2 YENEEA come from the germline V gene. The TCR originated in a man younger than 30 in good health and CMV-seronegative. Sequenced: PBMCs. This chain links TRBV11-3 with TRBJ2-3; the match to TRBD2 covers 11 bases. CDR3 in DNA: TGTGCCAGCAGCCACGATAGCGGGGGGGAAGCAGATACGCAGTATTTT. Its protein product is CASSHDSGGEADTQYF.